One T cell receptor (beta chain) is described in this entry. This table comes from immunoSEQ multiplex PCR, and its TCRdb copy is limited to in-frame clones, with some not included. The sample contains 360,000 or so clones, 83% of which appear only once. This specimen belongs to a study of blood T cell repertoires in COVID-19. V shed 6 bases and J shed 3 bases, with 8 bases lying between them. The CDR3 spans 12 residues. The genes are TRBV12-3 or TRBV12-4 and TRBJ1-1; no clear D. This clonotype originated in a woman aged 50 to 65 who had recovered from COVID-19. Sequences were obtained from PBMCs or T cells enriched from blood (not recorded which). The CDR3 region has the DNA TGTGCCAGCAGCCGACTCTACACTGAAGCTTTCTTT. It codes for CASSRLYTEAFF.